These 10 T cell receptor beta chains were sequenced from one sample in a study of blood T cell repertoires in COVID-19. Sequencing used immunoSEQ multiplex PCR; TCRdb keeps in-frame clones, though not all of them. The profile shows fewer than 350,000 clones, approximately 81% of them singletons. The sequencing sample was made of PBMCs or T cells enriched from blood (not recorded which). Source of these receptors: a woman between 45 and 60 years old who had recovered from COVID-19.

The rearrangement joins TRBV5-1 to TRBJ2-3, with D unclear. Between the trimmed V and J ends, which lost 0 bases and 4 bases, there was a span of 9 bases. The germline V gene encodes CDR1 SGHRS and CDR2 YFSETQ. CDR3 length: 14 residues. The CDR3 DNA follows: TGCGCCAGCAGCTTGGCTGATCTACCAGATACGCAGTATTTT. It translates to CASSLADLPDTQYF.

The V and J genes are TRBV18 and TRBJ1-4; 9 nucleotides align to TRBD1. CDR3 length: 17 amino acids. V trimming: 3 bases; J trimming: 6 bases; junction bases outside the gene matches: 11. Per germline, CDR1 KGHSH and CDR2 LQKENI. CDR3 protein: CASSPENPRTGDEKLFF. The CDR3 DNA sequence: TGTGCCAGCTCACCGGAAAACCCCCGGACAGGGGATGAAAAACTGTTTTTT. The full variable domain, with the rest looked up from reference TRBV18 and TRBJ1-4, is NAGVMQNPRHLVRRRGQEARLRCSPMKGHSHVYWYRQLPEEGLKFMVYLQKENIIDESGMPKERFSAEFPKEGPSILRIQQVVRGDSAAYFCASSPENPRTGDEKLFFGSGTQLSVL.

This rearrangement joins TRBV20-1 to TRBJ2-7; maybe TRBD1 (6 bases). The V gene's germline CDR1 is DFQATT and CDR2 SNEGSKA (reference sequence). This CDR3 spans 13 amino acids. Between the trimmed V and J ends, which lost 5 bases and 6 bases, there was a span of 17 bases. The CDR3 reads CSAGGQPPPEQYF. Written as DNA, the CDR3 is TGCAGTGCTGGTGGACAGCCCCCTCCCGAGCAGTACTTC.

The V gene is TRBV7-2, the J gene TRBJ2-7; D is unclear. Trimming left V 4 bases short and J 6 bases short, with 13 bases between. CDR3 length: 13 residues. The germline V gene has CDR1 SGHTA and CDR2 FQGNSA. The CDR3 here is CASSSYGSLEQYF. Here the CDR3 DNA reads TGTGCCAGCAGCTCCTACGGGTCTCTCGAGCAGTACTTC.

The chain is built from TRBV5-1 and TRBJ1-3; D is possibly TRBD1 (6 bases). The CDR3 is 16 residues long. Germline V gene data show CDR1 as SGHRS and CDR2 as YFSETQ. The V end was cut by 3 bases, the J end by 2 bases, with 15 bases between. The CDR3 sequence is CASSYGTQGAGNTIYF. CDR3 sequence (DNA): TGCGCCAGCAGCTACGGGACACAGGGTGCTGGAAACACCATATATTTT.

V and J are TRBV4-2 and TRBJ2-1, with D uncertain. This CDR3 has 14 residues. Deletions cut 4 bases from V and 10 bases from J, with 17 bases between. Looked up from germline, CDR1 is LGHNA and CDR2 is YNFKEQ. As DNA, the CDR3 is TGTGCCAGCAGCCTAGGAGCCCCTGCCGACGAGCAGTTCTTC. It translates to CASSLGAPADEQFF.

This chain uses TRBV12-3 or TRBV12-4 with TRBJ1-4; D remains ambiguous. This CDR3 has 13 residues. The V end lost 4 bases, the J end lost 1 base, and 4 bases lay between the germline ends. The CDR3 sequence: CASSSLTNEKLFF. Here the CDR3 DNA reads TGTGCCAGCAGTTCACTAACTAATGAAAAACTGTTTTTT.

This chain connects TRBV7-9 to TRBJ2-1; TRBD2 might be the D (6 bases). Trimming took 3 bases from V and 4 from J, leaving 10 bases between them. CDR1 and CDR2 (germline): SEHNR, FQNEAQ (reference sequence). The CDR3 runs to 14 residues. The CDR3 is CASSLAGGYNEQFF. The DNA for the CDR3 is TGTGCCAGCAGCTTGGCCGGGGGTTACAATGAGCAGTTCTTC.

V is TRBV19 and J is TRBJ1-3, with 7 bases lining up with TRBD1. Germline CDR1 is LNHDA and CDR2 is SQIVND (reference sequence). The CDR3 has 14 amino acids. The V and J ends lost 7 bases and 0 bases, in that order; junction bases with no gene match: 3. This CDR3 reads CASIDRASGNTIYF. CDR3 DNA: TGTGCCAGTATAGACAGGGCCTCTGGAAACACCATATATTTT.

The chain has TRBV14 and TRBJ2-2; TRBD1 matches 7 bases. Germline V CDR1 and CDR2: SGHDN, FVKESK. The CDR3 contains 14 residues. V lost 3 bases and J lost 8; bases outside the gene matches: 6. Written as DNA, the CDR3 is TGTGCCAGCAGCCACGAACAGGGGTTTGGGGAGCTGTTTTTT. This codes for CASSHEQGFGELFF.